Each of the 5 T cell receptor beta chains below was sequenced from the same sample in a study of glioma-infiltrating T cells. Using RNA template, CDR3s of TCR alpha and beta were amplified with iRepertoire arm-PCR. TCRdb called the multiplex PCR reads again in MiXCR, with one record for every CDR3 protein. The table includes roughly 350,000 distinct CDR3 sequences, 41% detected once. What was sequenced was glioma tissue, nonneoplastic brain tissue, or PBMCs (not recorded which). Source of these receptors: a human donor with low-grade glioma or glioblastoma, undergoing nonglioma brain surgery, or in good health (not recorded which).

This chain links TRBV19 with TRBJ2-7; D is unclear. The CDR3 length is 15 residues. CDR1 and CDR2 from the germline V gene are LNHDA and SQIVND (reference sequence). V was shortened by 1 base and J by 2 bases, with 12 bases between the two germline ends. CDR3 in amino acids: CASSIGPTTAYEQYF. The CDR3 coding sequence is TGTGCCAGTAGTATAGGGCCGACGACGGCCTACGAGCAGTACTTC. Variable domain in full (rest from reference TRBV19 and TRBJ2-7): DGGITQSPKYLFRKEGQNVTLSCEQNLNHDAMYWYRQDPGQGLRLIYYSQIVNDFQKGDIAEGYSVSREKKESFPLTVTSAQKNPTAFYLCASSIGPTTAYEQYFGPGTRLTVT.

This clonotype turned up a few times. The CDR3 region has the DNA TGTGCCAGCAGCCGGGGCGGGACCTCCTACGAGCAGTACTTC. Translated: CASSRGGTSYEQYF. V usage is TRBV6-5 and J usage is TRBJ2-7; D may be TRBD2 (6 bases). Deletions cut 6 bases from V and 0 bases from J, with 12 bases between. CDR3 length equals 14 residues. CDR1 is MNHEY and CDR2 is SVGAGI in the germline V gene.

Note on this clonotype: A clone one base away is much larger, so this may be a read error. The chain has TRBV20-1 and TRBJ2-7; no firm D call. The CDR3 contains 11 residues. Germline V gene sequence: CDR1 DFQATT, CDR2 SNEGSKA (reference sequence). CDR3 DNA sequence: TGCAGTCCTAGGAAGGCCTACGAGCAGTACTTC. Its protein is CSPRKAYEQYF.

This clonotype was detected ten times or more. This chain uses TRBV6-2 or TRBV6-3 with TRBJ2-3, with a possible D match to TRBD2 (6 bases). Trimming shortened V by 0 bases and J by 12 bases, and 16 bases separated the two germline ends. This CDR3 contains 14 residues. CDR1 and CDR2 from the germline V gene are MNHEY and SVGEGT. CDR3 coding DNA: TGTGCCAGCAGTTACTCTCTGGCTCCGGGAGCTCAGTATTTT. Protein sequence: CASSYSLAPGAQYF.

This clonotype was observed once. The J gene is TRBJ2-1, the V gene TRBV4-1; TRBD2 is a possible D gene (6 bases). With 3 bases removed from V and 9 bases from J, the gap between germline ends came to 12 bases. CDR3 length equals 13 residues. Germline V CDR1 and CDR2: MGHRA, YSYEKL. The CDR3 sequence: CASSQPTGVEQFF. The CDR3 DNA reads TGCGCCAGCAGCCAGCCCACGGGGGTTGAGCAGTTCTTC.